The next 6 T cell receptor beta chains were all read from a single sample in a study of T cell responses to AZD1222 COVID-19 vaccine. This table comes from immunoSEQ multiplex PCR, and its TCRdb copy is limited to in-frame clones, with some not included. The table records 100,000 or so clones, around 90% of them present only once. The sample in question was peripheral blood, obtained on day 0 of AZD1222 vaccination. These receptors all stem from an adult in good health.

The CDR3, as DNA: TGTGCCAGCAGTTACTCAGGGTGGGATGGCTACACCTTC. This encodes CASSYSGWDGYTF. The genes are TRBV6-6 and TRBJ1-2, with D uncertain. The germline V gene encodes CDR1 MNHNY and CDR2 SVGAGI (reference sequence). This CDR3 is 13 amino acids long. V dropped 0 bases and J dropped 6 bases, with 8 bases sitting between them.

This clone has more than one count but fewer than ten. V usage is TRBV28 and J usage is TRBJ2-1, with 9 nucleotides matching TRBD2. The length of the CDR3 is 14 residues. The germline CDR1 and CDR2 sequences are MDHEN and SYDVKM. With 7 bases clipped from V and 3 bases from J, the junction kept 4 bases outside the gene matches. The chain's CDR3 is CASKPSGDYNEQFF. Here the CDR3 DNA reads TGTGCCAGCAAACCTAGCGGGGACTACAATGAGCAGTTCTTC.

The V gene is TRBV19, the J gene TRBJ2-2, with 8 bases matching TRBD1. This CDR3 region has 16 residues. Trimming removed 1 base from V and 3 bases from J; junction bases left unmatched: 4. CDR1 is LNHDA, CDR2 SQIVND, per germline (reference sequence). CDR3 amino acids: CASSIGTGPDTGELFF. The CDR3 DNA reads TGTGCCAGTAGTATAGGGACAGGGCCAGACACCGGGGAGCTGTTTTTT.

This clone was observed a single time. The chain links TRBV5-5 to TRBJ2-7, with TRBD1 matching over 8 bases. V shed 0 bases, J shed 2 bases, and the junction held 4 bases outside the gene matches. This CDR3 contains 15 residues. CDR1 SGHKS and CDR2 YYEKEE come from the germline V gene (reference sequence). The CDR3 DNA sequence: TGTGCCAGCAGCTTGGAAACAGGGGGACCCTACGAGCAGTACTTC. This codes for CASSLETGGPYEQYF.

This chain links TRBV7-8 with TRBJ1-5; D gene uncertain. The CDR3 runs 15 residues. Germline CDR1 SGHVS, CDR2 FQNEAQ. The V and J ends lost 1 base and 4 bases respectively, with 11 bases between them. The DNA for the CDR3 is TGTGCCAGCAGCTTAGGTGATTTTTCGAATCAGCCCCAGCATTTT. This gives the protein CASSLGDFSNQPQHF.

V gene TRBV19 combines with J gene TRBJ1-2; no reliable D call. Looked up from germline, CDR1 is LNHDA and CDR2 is SQIVND (reference sequence). V lost 5 bases, J lost 4 bases, and 14 bases lay in between. The CDR3 consists of 14 residues. The CDR3 spells CASSPPLRVYGYTF. The CDR3 bases are TGTGCCAGTAGTCCCCCACTCAGAGTCTATGGCTACACCTTC.